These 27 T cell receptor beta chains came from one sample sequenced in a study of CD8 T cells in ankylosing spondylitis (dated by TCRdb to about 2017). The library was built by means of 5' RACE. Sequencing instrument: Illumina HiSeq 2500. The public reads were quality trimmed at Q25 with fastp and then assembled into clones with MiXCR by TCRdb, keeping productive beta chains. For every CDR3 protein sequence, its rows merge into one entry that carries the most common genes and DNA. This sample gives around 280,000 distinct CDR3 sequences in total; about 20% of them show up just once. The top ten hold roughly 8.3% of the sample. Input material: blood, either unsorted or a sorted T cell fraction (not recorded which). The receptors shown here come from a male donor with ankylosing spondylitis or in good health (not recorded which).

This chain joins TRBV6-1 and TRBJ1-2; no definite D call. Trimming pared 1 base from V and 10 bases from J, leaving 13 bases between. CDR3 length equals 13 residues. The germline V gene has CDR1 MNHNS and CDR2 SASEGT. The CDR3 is CASSEELGFDYTF. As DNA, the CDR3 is TGTGCCAGCAGTGAAGAGTTAGGATTCGACTACACCTTC.

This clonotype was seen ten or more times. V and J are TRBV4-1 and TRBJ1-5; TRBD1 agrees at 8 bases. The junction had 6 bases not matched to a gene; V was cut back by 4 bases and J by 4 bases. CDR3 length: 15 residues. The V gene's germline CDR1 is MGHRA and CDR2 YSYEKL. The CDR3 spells CASSPGQAFNQPQHF. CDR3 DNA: TGCGCCAGCAGCCCGGGACAGGCCTTTAATCAGCCCCAGCATTTT.

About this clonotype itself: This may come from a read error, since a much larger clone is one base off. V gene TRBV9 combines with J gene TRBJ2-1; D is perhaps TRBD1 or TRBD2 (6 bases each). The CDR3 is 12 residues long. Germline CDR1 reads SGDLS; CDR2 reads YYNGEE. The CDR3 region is CASSYGGNERFF. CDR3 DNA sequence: TGTGCCAGCAGCTACGGGGGCAATGAGCGGTTCTTC. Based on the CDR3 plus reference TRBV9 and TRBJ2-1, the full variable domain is DSGVTQTPKHLITATGQRVTLRCSPRSGDLSVYWYQQSLDQGLQFLIQYYNGEERAKGNILERFSAQQFPDLHSELNLSSLELGDSALYFCASSYGGNERFFGPGTRLTVL.

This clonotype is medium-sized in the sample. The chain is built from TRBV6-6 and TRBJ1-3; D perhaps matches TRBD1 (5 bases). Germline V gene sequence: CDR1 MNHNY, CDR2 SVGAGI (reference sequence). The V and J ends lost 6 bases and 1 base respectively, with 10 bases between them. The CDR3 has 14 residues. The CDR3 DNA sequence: TGTGCCAGCAGCGCCGGGGGTTCTGGAAACACCATATATTTT. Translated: CASSAGGSGNTIYF.

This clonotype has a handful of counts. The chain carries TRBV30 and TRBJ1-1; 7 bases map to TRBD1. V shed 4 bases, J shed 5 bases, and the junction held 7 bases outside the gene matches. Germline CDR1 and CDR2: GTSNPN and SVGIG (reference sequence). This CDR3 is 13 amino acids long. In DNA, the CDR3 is TGTGCCTGGACCCTGACAGGGTGGACTGAAGCTTTCTTT. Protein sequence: CAWTLTGWTEAFF.

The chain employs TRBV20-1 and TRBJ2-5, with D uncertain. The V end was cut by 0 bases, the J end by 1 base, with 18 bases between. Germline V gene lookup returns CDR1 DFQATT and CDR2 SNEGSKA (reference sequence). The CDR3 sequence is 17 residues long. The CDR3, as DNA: TGCAGTGCTAGAGATCCTTCCAGGCCGAGCCTCCAAGAGACCCAGTACTTC. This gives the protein CSARDPSRPSLQETQYF.

The CDR3 nucleotides read TGCAGTGAGGGACTAGCGGGAGCGGGTGAGCAGTTCTTC. Protein sequence: CSEGLAGAGEQFF. V and J are TRBV20-1 and TRBJ2-1; 14 nucleotides match TRBD2. Unmatched junction bases numbered 5, after V lost 7 bases and J lost 9 bases. The CDR3 loop spans 13 amino acids. Germline CDR1 DFQATT, CDR2 SNEGSKA (reference sequence).

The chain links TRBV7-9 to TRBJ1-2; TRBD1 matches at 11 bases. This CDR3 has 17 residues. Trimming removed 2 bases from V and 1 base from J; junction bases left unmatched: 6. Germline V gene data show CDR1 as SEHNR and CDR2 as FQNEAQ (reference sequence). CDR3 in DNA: TGTGCCAGCAGCTTAAATATGGGACAGGGGGTTAACTATGGCTACACCTTC. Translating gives CASSLNMGQGVNYGYTF.

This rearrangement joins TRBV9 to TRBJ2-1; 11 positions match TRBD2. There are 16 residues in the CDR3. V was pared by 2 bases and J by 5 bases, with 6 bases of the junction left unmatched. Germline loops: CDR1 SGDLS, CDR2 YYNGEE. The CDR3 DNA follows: TGTGCCAGCAGCGTTCGACTAGCGGGGCCTCACAATGAGCAGTTCTTC. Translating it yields CASSVRLAGPHNEQFF.

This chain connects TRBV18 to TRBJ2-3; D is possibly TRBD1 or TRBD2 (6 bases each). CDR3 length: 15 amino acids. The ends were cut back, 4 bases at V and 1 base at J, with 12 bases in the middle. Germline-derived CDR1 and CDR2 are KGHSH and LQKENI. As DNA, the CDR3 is TGTGCCAGCTCACGAAACAGGGAGGGCACAGATACGCAGTATTTT. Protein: CASSRNREGTDTQYF. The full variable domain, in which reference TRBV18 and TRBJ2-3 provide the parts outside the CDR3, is NAGVMQNPRHLVRRRGQEARLRCSPMKGHSHVYWYRQLPEEGLKFMVYLQKENIIDESGMPKERFSAEFPKEGPSILRIQQVVRGDSAAYFCASSRNREGTDTQYFGPGTRLTVL.

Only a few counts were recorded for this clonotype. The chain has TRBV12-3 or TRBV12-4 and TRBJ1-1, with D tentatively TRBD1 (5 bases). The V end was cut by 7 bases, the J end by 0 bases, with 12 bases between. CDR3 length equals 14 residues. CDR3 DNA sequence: TGTGCCAGCATGGACCAGGGCCTGAACACTGAAGCTTTCTTT. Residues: CASMDQGLNTEAFF.

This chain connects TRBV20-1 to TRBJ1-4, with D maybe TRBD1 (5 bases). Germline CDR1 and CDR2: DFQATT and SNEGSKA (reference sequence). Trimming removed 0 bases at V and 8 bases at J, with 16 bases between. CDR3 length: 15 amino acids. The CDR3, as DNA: TGCAGTGCTAGAGATGACAGCCGGACGACGGAAAAACTGTTTTTT. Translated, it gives CSARDDSRTTEKLFF.

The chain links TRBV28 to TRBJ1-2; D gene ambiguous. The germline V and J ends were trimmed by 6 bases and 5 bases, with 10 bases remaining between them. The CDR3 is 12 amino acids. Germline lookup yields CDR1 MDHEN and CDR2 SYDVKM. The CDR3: CASREGLYGYTF. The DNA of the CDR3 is TGTGCCAGCAGAGAAGGACTGTATGGCTACACCTTC.

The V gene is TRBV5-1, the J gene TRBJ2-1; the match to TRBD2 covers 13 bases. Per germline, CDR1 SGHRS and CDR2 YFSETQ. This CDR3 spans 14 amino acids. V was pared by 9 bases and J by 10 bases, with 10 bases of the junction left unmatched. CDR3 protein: CATTGTSGMGEQFF. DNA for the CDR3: TGCGCCACCACCGGGACTAGCGGGATGGGGGAGCAGTTCTTC.

CDR3 DNA: TGCGCCAGCAGCGACCAGCGGGGTAACACCGGGGAGCTGTTTTTT. Translation gives CASSDQRGNTGELFF. The rearrangement uses TRBV5-1 and TRBJ2-2; 7 positions match TRBD2. The CDR3 consists of 15 residues. Per germline, CDR1 SGHRS and CDR2 YFSETQ. V was pared by 4 bases and J by 2 bases, with 5 bases of the junction left unmatched.

CDR3 sequence: CASSLRGSEEQFF. The CDR3 DNA is TGTGCCAGCAGTTTAAGGGGATCCGAGGAGCAGTTCTTC. This rearrangement joins TRBV12-3 or TRBV12-4 to TRBJ2-1; possible D gene TRBD1, 5 bases. This CDR3 is built from 13 residues. V was shortened by 2 bases and J by 10 bases, with 12 bases between the two germline ends.

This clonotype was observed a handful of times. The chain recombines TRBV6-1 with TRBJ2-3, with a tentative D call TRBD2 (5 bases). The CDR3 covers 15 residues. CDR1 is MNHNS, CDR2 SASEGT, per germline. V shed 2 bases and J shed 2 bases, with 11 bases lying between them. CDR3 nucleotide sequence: TGTGCCAGCAGTGAATGGAAGCGGTACACAGATACGCAGTATTTT. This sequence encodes CASSEWKRYTDTQYF.

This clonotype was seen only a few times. The CDR3 sequence is CASSTGGSYEQYV. In DNA form, the CDR3 reads TGTGCCAGCAGTACGGGGGGCTCCTACGAGCAGTACGTC. The gene calls are TRBV28 and TRBJ2-7; 7 nucleotides agree with TRBD2. Per germline, CDR1 MDHEN and CDR2 SYDVKM. This CDR3 is 13 amino acids long. J gave up 0 bases and V 5 bases, and 1 base lay outside the gene matches.

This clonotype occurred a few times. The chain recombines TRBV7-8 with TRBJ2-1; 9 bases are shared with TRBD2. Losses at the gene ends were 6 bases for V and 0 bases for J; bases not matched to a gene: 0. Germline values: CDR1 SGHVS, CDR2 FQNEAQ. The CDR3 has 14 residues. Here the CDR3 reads CASRTSGSYNEQFF. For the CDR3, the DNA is TGTGCCAGCAGGACTAGCGGCTCCTACAATGAGCAGTTCTTC.

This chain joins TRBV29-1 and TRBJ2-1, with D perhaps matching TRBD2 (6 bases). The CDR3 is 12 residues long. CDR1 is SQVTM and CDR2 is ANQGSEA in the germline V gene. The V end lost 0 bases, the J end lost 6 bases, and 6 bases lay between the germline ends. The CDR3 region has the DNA TGCAGCGTTGAAGAGGGGGGCAATGAGCAGTTCTTC. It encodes CSVEEGGNEQFF.

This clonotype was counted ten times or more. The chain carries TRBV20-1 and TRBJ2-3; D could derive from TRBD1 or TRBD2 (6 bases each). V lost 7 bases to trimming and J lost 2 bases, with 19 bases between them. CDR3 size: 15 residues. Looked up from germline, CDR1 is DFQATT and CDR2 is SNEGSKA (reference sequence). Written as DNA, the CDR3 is TGCAGTGAATCCGGGAGAGGGGGGTCCACAGATACGCAGTATTTT. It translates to CSESGRGGSTDTQYF.

The CDR3 coding sequence is TGTGCCAGCAGCCAAGATCTTGGTCACCCTTGGGTGACTGAAGCTTTCTTT. Its translation is CASSQDLGHPWVTEAFF. This chain links TRBV3-1 with TRBJ1-1; D not resolved. The CDR3 sequence is 17 residues long. Germline V gene data show CDR1 as LGHDT and CDR2 as YNNKEL (reference sequence). V lost 0 bases and J 5 bases, leaving 19 bases between the germline ends.

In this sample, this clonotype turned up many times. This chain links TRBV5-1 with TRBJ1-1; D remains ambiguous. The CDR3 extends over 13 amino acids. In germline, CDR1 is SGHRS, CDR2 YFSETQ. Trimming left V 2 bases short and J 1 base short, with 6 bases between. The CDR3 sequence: CASSFSRNTEAFF. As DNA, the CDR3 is TGCGCCAGCAGCTTCTCCCGGAACACTGAAGCTTTCTTT.

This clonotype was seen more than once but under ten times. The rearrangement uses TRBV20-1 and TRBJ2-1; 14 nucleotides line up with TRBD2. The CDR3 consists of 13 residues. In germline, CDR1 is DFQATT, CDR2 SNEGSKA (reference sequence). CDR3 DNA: TGCAGCGGGACTAGCGGGAGCTACAATGAGCAGTTCTTC. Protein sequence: CSGTSGSYNEQFF.

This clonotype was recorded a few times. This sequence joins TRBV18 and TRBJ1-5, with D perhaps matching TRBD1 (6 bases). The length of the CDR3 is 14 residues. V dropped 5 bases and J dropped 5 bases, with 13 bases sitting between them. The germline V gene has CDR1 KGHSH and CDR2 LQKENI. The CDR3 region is CASSTTGFDQPQHF. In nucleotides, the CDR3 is TGTGCCAGCTCAACAACAGGGTTTGATCAGCCCCAGCATTTT.

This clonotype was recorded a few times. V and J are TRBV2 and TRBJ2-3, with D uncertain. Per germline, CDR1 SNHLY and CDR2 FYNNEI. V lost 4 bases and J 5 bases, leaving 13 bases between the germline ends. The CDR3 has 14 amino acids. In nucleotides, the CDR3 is TGTGCCAGCAGTGGCGGTCGGGTGGGAGATACGCAGTATTTT. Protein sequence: CASSGGRVGDTQYF.

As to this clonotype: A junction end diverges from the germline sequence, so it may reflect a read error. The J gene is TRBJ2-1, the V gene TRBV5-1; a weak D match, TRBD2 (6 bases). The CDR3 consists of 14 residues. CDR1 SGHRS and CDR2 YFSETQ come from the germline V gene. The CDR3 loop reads CANSGGTYYNEQFF. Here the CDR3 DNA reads TGCGCCAACAGCGGCGGGACTTACTACAATGAGCAGTTCTTC.